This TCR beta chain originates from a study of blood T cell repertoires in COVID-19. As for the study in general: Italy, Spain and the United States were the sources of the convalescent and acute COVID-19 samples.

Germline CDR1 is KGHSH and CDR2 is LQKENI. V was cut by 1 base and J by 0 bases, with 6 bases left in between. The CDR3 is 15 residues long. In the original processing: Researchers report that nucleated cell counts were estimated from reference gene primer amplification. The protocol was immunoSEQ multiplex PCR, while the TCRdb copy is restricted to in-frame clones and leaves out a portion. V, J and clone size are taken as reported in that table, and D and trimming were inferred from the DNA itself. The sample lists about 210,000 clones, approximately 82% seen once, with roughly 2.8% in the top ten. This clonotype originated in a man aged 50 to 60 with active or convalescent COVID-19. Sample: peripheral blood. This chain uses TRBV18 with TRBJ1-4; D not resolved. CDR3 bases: TGTGCCAGCTCACCACTGGCAGCAACTAATGAAAAACTGTTTTTT. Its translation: CASSPLAATNEKLFF.